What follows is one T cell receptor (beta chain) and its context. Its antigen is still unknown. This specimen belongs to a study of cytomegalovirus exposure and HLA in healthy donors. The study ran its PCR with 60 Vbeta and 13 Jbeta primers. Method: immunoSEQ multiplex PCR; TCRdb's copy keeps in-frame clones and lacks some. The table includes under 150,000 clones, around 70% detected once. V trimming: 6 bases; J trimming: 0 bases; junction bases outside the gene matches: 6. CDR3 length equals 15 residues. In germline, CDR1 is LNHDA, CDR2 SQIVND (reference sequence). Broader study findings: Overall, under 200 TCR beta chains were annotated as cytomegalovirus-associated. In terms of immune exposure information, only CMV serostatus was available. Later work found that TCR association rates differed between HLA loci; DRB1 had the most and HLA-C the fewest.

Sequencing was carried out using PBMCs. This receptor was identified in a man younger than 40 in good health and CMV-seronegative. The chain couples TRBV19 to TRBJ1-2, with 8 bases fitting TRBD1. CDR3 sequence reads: CASRTTGQANYGYTF. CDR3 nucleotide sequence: TGTGCCAGTAGGACGACGGGACAGGCTAACTATGGCTACACCTTC.